The T cell receptor (beta chain) under discussion was sequenced for a study of T cells after yellow fever vaccination (dated by TCRdb to between 2018 and 2021). About the full investigation: The SMART-Seq v4 Ultra Low Input RNA kit was used to prepare libraries from fractions with low cell numbers. To track T-cell clones before and after primary and booster YFV17D yellow fever vaccination, bulk TCR alpha and beta repertoires were sequenced longitudinally. Two healthy male donors made up the cohort, one aged 18 to 29 years and the other aged 30 to 40 years. Blood was collected at multiple timepoints before and after primary and secondary immunization, and bulk PBMC replicates and cell subsets were isolated.

What the research found in general, with its limitations: Because the study included only two donors, the extent to which the findings can be generalized is limited. A small fraction of clonotypes showed up in both the CD4 and CD8 compartments, probably as a result of convergent recombination. After the booster, most of the clones that had expanded following primary vaccination were detected again (just under 97% of CD4 and more than 85% of CD8), which suggests that memory was broadly maintained. FACS-sorted repertoires could contain abundant contaminating clonotypes from the bulk population, so computational filtering was required. The secondary T-cell response was found to be weaker but faster than the primary response, with a peak reached on day 5 rather than on day 15.

This specimen's treatment or condition label, per the study, means: live attenuated yellow fever vaccine strain. A standard Ficoll-Paque protocol was used to isolate PBMCs from peripheral blood. Dynabeads CD4 and CD8 positive selection kits were used to isolate CD4 and CD8 T-cell fractions. TriZol was used to extract RNA from bulk PBMCs, from CD4 and CD8 fractions, and from dextramer-positive and dextramer-negative fractions. The sequencer was an Illumina NovaSeq 6000. TCR cDNA was synthesized by 5'RACE template switching, which introduced a universal primer site and unique molecular identifiers. cDNA synthesis was primed from both the TCR alpha and TCR beta constant segments. Library amplification involved two PCR steps, and the second step added sample barcodes and sequencing adapters. Sequencing of libraries was performed on Illumina HiSeq 2500 (2x100 bp) or NovaSeq (2x150 bp). The published analysis was carried out like this. Demultiplexing of reads and collapsing into UMI consensus sequences were performed with MIGEC, and V(D)J alignment was carried out with MiXCR. Vaccine-responding clonotypes were identified with edgeR using replicate PBMC samples, with FDR below 0.01 and a log2 fold change above 5 up to day 15 being required. Each bulk clonotype was labeled CD4 or CD8 based on which sequenced repertoire, CD4 or CD8, contained the clonotype at higher abundance. TCRdb reprocessing: public reads trimmed at Q25 with fastp, clones called with MiXCR, in-frame beta chains kept. Each entry merges the rows of one CDR3 protein and shows their most common DNA and genes. It is TCRdb's table, rather than the study itself, that gives the V and J calls and clone size. The sample table records around 200,000 distinct CDR3 sequences; approximately 10% of these occur just once. 35% to 40% of the sample rests with the top ten.

The CDR3 spans 13 residues, from the cysteine through the phenylalanine. The read is trimmed to its CDR3 DNA, 39 bases read in frame from base 1. Based on the germline V gene, the CDR1 and CDR2 sequences are MNHEY and SVGAGI. V is clipped by 5 bases and J by 0 bases, and the sequence between their germline boundaries is 7 bases long. Concerning this clonotype itself: Its antigen is currently not known. One base away there is no much larger clone; base qualities are not given.

Sequences were derived from CD8+ T cells sorted from PBMCs, sampled 15 days after the yellow fever booster vaccination. The chain uses TRBV6-5 and TRBJ2-5; the D gene identity is not certain. The sequence was collected from a man aged 18 to 29 who received the YFV17D yellow fever vaccine. This receptor carries the CDR3 CASSGLNQETQYF. The nucleotides read TGTGCCAGCAGTGGGCTAAACCAAGAGACCCAGTACTTC.